Below, 17 T cell receptor beta chains from the same sample are listed, as sequenced in a study of T cells in Graves' hyperthyroidism and ophthalmopathy (dated by TCRdb to the late 2010s). The method behind the library was multiplex PCR. The reads were generated on an Illumina HiSeq 2000. Amplification of TCR beta CDR3 regions was carried out from RNA transcripts. The first round of RT-PCR for the TCR CDR3 was performed with the HTBI primer set and the Qiagen OneStep RT-PCR kit. TCRdb reprocessed the public reads (quality trimming at Q25 with fastp, clone calling with MiXCR) and kept in-frame beta chains. Merged by CDR3 protein, the rows form single entries marked with the most common genes and DNA. The sample profile shows approximately 410,000 distinct CDR3 sequences; around 13% of them were found once. Jointly, the top ten make up 5% to 6% of the sample. The specimen was blood. These TCRs come from a woman between 18 and 30 years old with Graves' hyperthyroidism.

This clonotype was counted at least ten times. The chain has TRBV2 and TRBJ2-7; 9 positions match TRBD2. This CDR3 region has 14 residues. V shed 6 bases, J shed 0 bases, and the junction held 3 bases outside the gene matches. CDR1 is SNHLY and CDR2 is FYNNEI in the germline V gene. The CDR3 reads CASRLAGFSYEQYF. The CDR3 region has the DNA TGTGCCAGCAGGCTAGCGGGGTTCTCCTACGAGCAGTACTTC.

This clonotype has a count of ten or more. The V gene is TRBV10-3, the J gene TRBJ1-1; D call uncertain. The V gene's germline CDR1 is ENHRY and CDR2 SYGVKD. This CDR3 comprises 14 residues. The V gene lost 4 bases and the J gene lost 4 bases, with 13 bases spanning the gap. CDR3 sequence reads: CAISGPGRTTEAFF. In DNA, the CDR3 is TGTGCCATCAGTGGGCCGGGAAGGACCACTGAAGCTTTCTTT.

This clonotype has a handful of counts. CDR3 protein: CASSRGHGTETQYF. The CDR3 nucleotides read TGCGCCAGCAGCCGAGGTCACGGGACAGAGACCCAGTACTTC. V and J are TRBV4-1 and TRBJ2-5; TRBD1 or TRBD2 may be the D gene (5 bases each). The CDR3 runs 14 residues. The V and J ends lost 4 bases and 4 bases respectively, with 13 bases between them. Looked up from germline, CDR1 is MGHRA and CDR2 is YSYEKL.

This clonotype was detected ten times or more. V is TRBV30 and J is TRBJ1-5; D perhaps matches TRBD1 (5 bases). V was shortened by 2 bases and J by 4 bases, with 9 bases between the two germline ends. The germline gives CDR1 GTSNPN, CDR2 SVGIG (reference sequence). This CDR3 region has 13 residues. This CDR3 is CAWSRTGNQPQHF. In DNA, the CDR3 is TGTGCCTGGAGTCGCACAGGTAATCAGCCCCAGCATTTT.

This clonotype appeared a few times. The chain recombines TRBV19 with TRBJ2-5; tentatively, D is TRBD1 (5 bases). The germline V gene has CDR1 LNHDA and CDR2 SQIVND (reference sequence). Trimming removed 6 bases from V and 2 bases from J, with 10 bases in between. The CDR3 contains 13 residues. As DNA, the CDR3 is TGTGCCAGTAGCATGACAGTTCAAGAGACCCAGTACTTC. Residues: CASSMTVQETQYF.

This clonotype came up many times. The CDR3 DNA follows: TGTGCCTGGATCCGGGAAGCCCCGAGCTACGAGCAGTACTTC. Its translation: CAWIREAPSYEQYF. V gene TRBV30 combines with J gene TRBJ2-7; a weak D match, TRBD2 (5 bases). Trimming pared 4 bases from V and 3 bases from J, leaving 16 bases between. The CDR3 totals 14 residues. Looked up from germline, CDR1 is GTSNPN and CDR2 is SVGIG (reference sequence).

There are a few counts of this clonotype. The chain employs TRBV10-3 and TRBJ2-2; the D is unclear. The CDR3 sequence is 13 residues long. Trimming left V 4 bases short and J 5 bases short, with 8 bases between. Germline lookup yields CDR1 ENHRY and CDR2 SYGVKD. The CDR3 region is CAISGQLTGELFF. CDR3 bases: TGTGCCATCAGTGGACAACTAACCGGGGAGCTGTTTTTT.

The chain employs TRBV11-2 and TRBJ2-3, with a tentative D call TRBD2 (6 bases). Per the germline V gene, CDR1 is SGHAT and CDR2 is FQNNGV. Trimming cost V 5 bases and J 3 bases, with 18 bases left between them. CDR3 length equals 16 residues. The CDR3 loop is CASSVGTSWTTDTQYF. Here the CDR3 DNA reads TGTGCCAGCAGCGTCGGGACTTCTTGGACAACAGATACGCAGTATTTT.

Only a few counts were recorded for this clonotype. This chain uses TRBV6-2 or TRBV6-3 with TRBJ2-7; D might be TRBD2 (6 bases). CDR3 length equals 12 residues. Trimming cost V 8 bases and J 4 bases, with 12 bases left between them. Germline-derived CDR1 and CDR2 are MNHEY and SVGEGT. The CDR3 loop reads CASRDGRYEQYF. The CDR3 DNA reads TGTGCCAGCCGGGATGGGAGGTACGAGCAGTACTTC.

In its sample, this clonotype was seen once. The genes are TRBV2 and TRBJ2-7; tentatively, D is TRBD2 (6 bases). V was shortened by 7 bases and J by 7 bases, with 14 bases between the two germline ends. The CDR3 has 12 residues. The germline gives CDR1 SNHLY, CDR2 FYNNEI. This chain's CDR3 is CASTVQEGEQYF. Written as DNA, the CDR3 is TGTGCCAGCACTGTACAGGAGGGAGAGCAGTACTTC.

In its sample, this clonotype was seen many times. The J gene is TRBJ1-2, the V gene TRBV7-2; no clear D. Germline CDR1 SGHTA, CDR2 FQGNSA. Trimming took off 1 base at V and 7 bases at J, with 19 bases between the two ends. The CDR3 consists of 16 residues. This CDR3 is CASSLVGSLGGGGYTF. The CDR3 DNA sequence: TGTGCCAGCAGCTTAGTTGGGAGCCTGGGCGGAGGTGGCTACACCTTC.

This clonotype occurred a few times. A single base separates this from a much larger clone, so it may be a read error. The chain links TRBV20-1 to TRBJ2-7; TRBD1 aligns across 9 bases. The CDR3 contains 12 residues. Germline assignment: CDR1 DFQATT and CDR2 SNEGSKA (reference sequence). Germline trimming cut 3 bases from V and 3 bases from J; bases unmatched to any gene: 0. The CDR3 loop reads CSARDRGYEQYF. DNA of the CDR3: TGCAGTGCTAGGGACAGGGGCTACGAGCAGTACTTC.

This clonotype appeared many times. The chain employs TRBV30 and TRBJ2-7; 12 bases are a match to TRBD2. This CDR3 region has 13 residues. The V segment lost 7 bases and the J segment 2 bases; nucleotides outside the gene matches: 3. Germline lookup yields CDR1 GTSNPN and CDR2 SVGIG (reference sequence). The CDR3 bases are TGTGCCTCAGGGACTAGCGGGCCCTACGAGCAGTACTTC. Translation: CASGTSGPYEQYF.

In its sample, this clonotype was seen many times. V is TRBV7-9 and J is TRBJ2-1; 10 positions match TRBD2. CDR3 length: 17 residues. CDR1 is SEHNR and CDR2 is FQNEAQ in the germline V gene (reference sequence). J was trimmed by 8 bases and V by 1 base; bases with no gene match: 11. The CDR3 protein is CASSLGPSLAGGHEQFF. CDR3 DNA sequence: TGTGCCAGCAGCTTAGGCCCCTCCTTAGCGGGAGGCCATGAGCAGTTCTTC.

This clonotype came up many times. The V gene is TRBV15, the J gene TRBJ2-3, with D perhaps matching TRBD2 (5 bases). The CDR3 runs to 17 residues. The V gene lost 4 bases and the J gene lost 3 bases, with 20 bases spanning the gap. The germline gives CDR1 LNHNV, CDR2 YYDKDF (reference sequence). DNA for the CDR3: TGTGCCACCAGCACTCACGTTGGACGGGATGGGACAGATACGCAGTATTTT. This encodes CATSTHVGRDGTDTQYF.

This clonotype has a handful of counts. V usage is TRBV6-1 and J usage is TRBJ2-4; 9 bases fit TRBD1. Per germline, CDR1 MNHNS and CDR2 SASEGT. Losses at the gene ends were 6 bases for V and 6 bases for J; bases not matched to a gene: 3. The CDR3 loop spans 13 amino acids. CDR3 coding DNA: TGTGCCAGCAGGAAGGGACAGGGAAACATTCAGTACTTC. Protein sequence: CASRKGQGNIQYF.

In its sample, this clonotype was seen a few times. The genes are TRBV29-1 and TRBJ2-2; D unclear. Trimming left V 5 bases short and J 4 bases short, with 14 bases between. The CDR3 length is 14 residues. Germline CDR1 reads SQVTM; CDR2 reads ANQGSEA. In nucleotides, the CDR3 is TGCAGCGTTACTCGCGGACCGGGCACCGGGGAGCTGTTTTTT. Amino acids: CSVTRGPGTGELFF.